The rows below give T cell receptor beta chains drawn from one sample of a study of shared clonotypes between healthy human individuals. Repertoires were generated with immunoSEQ multiplex PCR, while TCRdb's copy carries only in-frame clones and drops some. The repertoire includes around 600,000 clones, approximately 95% of them detected once, and approximately 0.11% sits in the top ten. The material sequenced was naive CD8+ T cells sorted from blood. All receptors derive from a young woman in good health. CDR3s include the opening cysteine and the closing phenylalanine or tryptophan. A D gene is named only where the DNA matches it firmly.

v_call,d_call,j_call,cdr3_aa
TRBV5-1,TRBD1,TRBJ2-1,CASSSHRGTRVDEQFF
TRBV6-5,.,TRBJ2-5,CASSYYPPRETQYF
TRBV27,TRBD1,TRBJ2-7,CASSSRQGFSYEQYF
TRBV7-9,TRBD2,TRBJ2-5,CAVDKGREWLETQYF
TRBV6-6,.,TRBJ1-3,CASSLMGNTIYF
TRBV5-6,TRBD2,TRBJ2-1,CASSLAGVGHNEQFF
TRBV30,.,TRBJ1-4,CAWREQGTEKLFF
TRBV27,.,TRBJ2-2,CASSLLPGDTGELFF
TRBV5-4,TRBD1,TRBJ1-3,CASSLRDRAGNTIYF
TRBV19,.,TRBJ2-7,CASSIQVRGEQYF
TRBV4-1,TRBD2,TRBJ2-1,CASQGGSSENEQFF
TRBV13,TRBD2,TRBJ2-1,CASSFSGKGLDEQFF
TRBV5-6,.,TRBJ1-2,CASSPGTTGLPDYGYTF
TRBV28,TRBD1,TRBJ2-6,CASSVVGQGASGANVLTF
TRBV9,.,TRBJ1-2,CASSRSYGYTF
TRBV13,.,TRBJ1-2,CASSLGGTYGYTF
TRBV7-9,.,TRBJ1-1,CASEGSGTEAFF
TRBV9,TRBD1,TRBJ2-4,CASSVGTGRSKNIQYF
TRBV6-4,.,TRBJ1-5,CASSGGTKHGQPQHF
TRBV20-1,.,TRBJ2-7,CSAPRGVEQYF
TRBV27,.,TRBJ2-1,CASSLSDIQFF
TRBV27,.,TRBJ2-7,CASSPTGPYEQYF
TRBV27,TRBD1,TRBJ2-7,CASSLDRSHEQYF
TRBV19,TRBD1,TRBJ2-1,CASSLDRGDAYNEQFF
TRBV10-3,TRBD2,TRBJ2-5,CAISEPTSGSGETQYF
TRBV14,.,TRBJ2-1,CASSQDAVDQFGHEQFF
TRBV7-9,TRBD2,TRBJ2-5,CASIGSGTWTQYF
TRBV5-4,TRBD1,TRBJ2-5,CASSFRQGYGETQYF
TRBV30,TRBD1,TRBJ1-2,CACPRDRGIIYGYTF
TRBV5-4,TRBD1,TRBJ1-2,CASSPSPGQPNYGYTF
TRBV5-1,.,TRBJ2-7,CASSWEAASYEQYF
TRBV5-4,TRBD2,TRBJ2-2,CASSFFSGRSTGELFF
TRBV28,.,TRBJ2-1,CASMTKPGRTYNEQFF
TRBV27,.,TRBJ2-1,CASSELVGYNEQFF
TRBV27,.,TRBJ2-7,CASSLGLTYEQYF
TRBV10-3,.,TRBJ2-7,CAISEFRQLDPYEQYF
TRBV2,.,TRBJ1-1,CASSAGVAFF
TRBV2,.,TRBJ2-7,CASSRDTYEQYF
TRBV29-1,.,TRBJ2-1,CSVNTNEQFF
TRBV29-1,TRBD1,TRBJ2-1,CSVDRGSSYNEQFF
TRBV28,.,TRBJ2-3,CASSFGLITGLLFTDTQYF
TRBV13,TRBD1,TRBJ1-2,CASSPTGTGDSGYTF
TRBV6-6,.,TRBJ2-4,CASSYSLAGVGNIQYF
TRBV23-1,.,TRBJ2-6,CASSQSQVTLWGANVLTF
TRBV9,.,TRBJ2-3,CASSVDSTDTQYF
TRBV27,TRBD2,TRBJ2-1,CASSHQTSGRAPDEQFF
TRBV4-1,TRBD2,TRBJ2-1,CASSQGSGTSGRAEQFF
TRBV19,TRBD1,TRBJ1-1,CASRTGNTEAFF
TRBV4-2,.,TRBJ2-1,CASSESSYNEQFF
TRBV7-2,TRBD1,TRBJ2-5,CASSNGRGSQETQYF
TRBV19,.,TRBJ1-2,CASSMGLPLYGYTF
TRBV5-6,.,TRBJ2-1,CASSLLNEQFF
TRBV7-8,TRBD1,TRBJ2-6,CASSFGTGVSGANVLTF
TRBV6-6,TRBD1,TRBJ2-1,CASSLQRGLYNEQFF